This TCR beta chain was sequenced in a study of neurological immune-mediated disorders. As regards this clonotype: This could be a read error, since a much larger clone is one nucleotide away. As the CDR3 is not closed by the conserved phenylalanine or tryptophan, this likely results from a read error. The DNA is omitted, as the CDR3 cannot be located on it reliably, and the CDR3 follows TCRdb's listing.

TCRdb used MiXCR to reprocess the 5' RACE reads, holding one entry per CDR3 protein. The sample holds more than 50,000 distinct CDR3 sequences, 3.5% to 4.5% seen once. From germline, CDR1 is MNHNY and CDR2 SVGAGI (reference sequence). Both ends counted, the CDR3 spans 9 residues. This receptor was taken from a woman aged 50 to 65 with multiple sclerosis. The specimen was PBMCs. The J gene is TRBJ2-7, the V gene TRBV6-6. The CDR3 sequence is CASSLRDPS.